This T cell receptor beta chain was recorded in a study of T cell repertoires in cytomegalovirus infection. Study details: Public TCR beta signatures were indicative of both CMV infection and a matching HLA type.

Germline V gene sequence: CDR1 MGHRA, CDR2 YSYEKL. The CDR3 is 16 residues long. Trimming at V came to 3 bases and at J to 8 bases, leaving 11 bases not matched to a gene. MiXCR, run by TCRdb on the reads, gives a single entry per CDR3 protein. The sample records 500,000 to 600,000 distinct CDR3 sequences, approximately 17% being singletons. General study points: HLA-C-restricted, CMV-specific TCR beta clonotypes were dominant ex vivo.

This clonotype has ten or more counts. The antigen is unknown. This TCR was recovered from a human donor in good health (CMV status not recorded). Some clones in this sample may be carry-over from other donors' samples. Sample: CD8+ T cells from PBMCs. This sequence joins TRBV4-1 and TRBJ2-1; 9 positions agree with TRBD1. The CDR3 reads CASSHPGQGSLDEQFF. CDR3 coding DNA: TGCGCCAGCAGCCACCCTGGACAGGGGTCTCTAGATGAGCAGTTCTTC.